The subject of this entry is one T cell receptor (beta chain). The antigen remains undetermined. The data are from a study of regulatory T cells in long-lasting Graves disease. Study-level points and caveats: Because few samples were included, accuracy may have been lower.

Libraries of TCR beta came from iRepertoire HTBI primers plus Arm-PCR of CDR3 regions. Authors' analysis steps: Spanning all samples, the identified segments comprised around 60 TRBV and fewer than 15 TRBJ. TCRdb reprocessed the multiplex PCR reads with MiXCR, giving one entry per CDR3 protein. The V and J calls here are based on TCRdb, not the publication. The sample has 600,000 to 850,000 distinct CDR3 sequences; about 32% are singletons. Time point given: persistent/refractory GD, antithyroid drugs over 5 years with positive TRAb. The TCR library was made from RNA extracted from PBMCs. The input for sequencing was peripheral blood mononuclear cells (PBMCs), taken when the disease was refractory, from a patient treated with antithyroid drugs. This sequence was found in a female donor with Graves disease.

The CDR3 coding sequence is TGTGCCAGCAGCGAGCGACAGGGTCGGTCCGAGCAGTACTTC. It codes for CASSERQGRSEQYF. The genes are TRBV9 and TRBJ2-7; 7 bases map to TRBD1. CDR3 size: 14 residues. The germline V gene encodes CDR1 SGDLS and CDR2 YYNGEE. With 3 bases clipped from V and 6 bases from J, the junction kept 9 bases outside the gene matches.